This T cell receptor (beta chain) was observed in a study of T cell changes during pregnancy in multiple sclerosis. CDR1 is SGHDN and CDR2 is FVKESK in the germline V gene. The length of the CDR3 is 14 residues. The V end lost 4 bases, the J end lost 2 bases, and 8 bases lay between the germline ends. Libraries were prepared by immunoSEQ multiplex PCR; TCRdb keeps only in-frame clonotypes and omits some of them. The sample records more than 95,000 clones, 92% being singletons. The sequence was collected from a female donor with multiple sclerosis, enrolled in a pregnancy study. The sample consisted of peripheral blood, taken after pregnancy. The chain combines TRBV14 with TRBJ2-2; D is uncertain. CDR3 coding DNA: TGTGCCAGCAGCCTACTACTCAACACCGGGGAGCTGTTTTTT. Amino acid sequence: CASSLLLNTGELFF.